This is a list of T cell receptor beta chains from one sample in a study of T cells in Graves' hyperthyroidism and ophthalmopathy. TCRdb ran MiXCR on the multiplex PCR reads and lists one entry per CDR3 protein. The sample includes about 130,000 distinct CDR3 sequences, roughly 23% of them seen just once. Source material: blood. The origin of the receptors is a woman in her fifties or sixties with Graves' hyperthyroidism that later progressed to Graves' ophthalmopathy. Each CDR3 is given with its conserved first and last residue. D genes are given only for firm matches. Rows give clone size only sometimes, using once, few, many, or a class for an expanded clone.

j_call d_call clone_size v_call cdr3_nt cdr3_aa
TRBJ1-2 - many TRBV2 TGTGCCAGCAGTGATAGGATCGGCACCTTC CASSDRIGTF
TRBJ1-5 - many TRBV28 TGTGCCAGCAAAGACGCCACCGCCAGTGTTTTCAATCAGCCCCAGCATTTT CASKDATASVFNQPQHF
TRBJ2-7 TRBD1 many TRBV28 TGTGCCAGCACCCTCGGGGGACAGGGATCCCTCGAGCAGTACTTC CASTLGGQGSLEQYF
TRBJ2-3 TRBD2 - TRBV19 TGTGCCAGTAGTAATCCCGGGACTAGCGGGCGGGGGACTACGCAGTATTTT CASSNPGTSGRGTTQYF
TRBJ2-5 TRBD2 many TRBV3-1 TGTGCCAGCAGCTGGGGAGGGCGAGAGACCCAGTACTTC CASSWGGRETQYF
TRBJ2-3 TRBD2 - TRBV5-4 TGTGCCAGCAGCTCAAGTTTAGCGGGACCAGGCACAGATACGCAGTATTTT CASSSSLAGPGTDTQYF
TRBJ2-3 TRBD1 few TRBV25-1 TGTGCCAGCAGTGCCGACAGGGGGTATTCGACAGATACGCAGTATTTT CASSADRGYSTDTQYF
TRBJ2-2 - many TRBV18 TGTGCCAGCTCACCTCCGAGGCTCGTACGGGGAGACACCGGGGAGCTGTTTTTT CASSPPRLVRGDTGELFF
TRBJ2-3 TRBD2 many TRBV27 TGTGCCAGCAGTTTGGAAGGACTAGGACCAGATACGCAGTATTTT CASSLEGLGPDTQYF
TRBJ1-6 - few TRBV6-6 TGTGCCAGCAGTTACGTTAATTCACCCCTCCACTTT CASSYVNSPLHF
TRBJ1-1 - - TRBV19 TGTGCCAGTAGGAATCAGGGCCTGAACACTGAAGCTTTCTTT CASRNQGLNTEAFF
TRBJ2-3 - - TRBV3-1 TGTGCCAGCGGCCAAAATGGGGCGGGCACAGATACGCAGTATTTT CASGQNGAGTDTQYF
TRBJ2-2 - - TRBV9 TGTGCCAGCAGCGTAGAGGCGGCGGTTAACACCGGGGAGCTGTTTTTT CASSVEAAVNTGELFF
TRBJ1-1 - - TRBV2 TGTGCCAGCAGCGAACCCCGGACCAGGTTGCGAACCACTGAAGCTTTCTTT CASSEPRTRLRTTEAFF
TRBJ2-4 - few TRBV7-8 TGTGCCAGCAGCTTAGATGGATGGGGGATCCAAAACAAAAACATTCAGTACTTC CASSLDGWGIQNKNIQYF
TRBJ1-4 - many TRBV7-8 TGTGCCAGCAGCCCCGTGAGGTCCCGGCCTGAAAAACTGTTTTTT CASSPVRSRPEKLFF
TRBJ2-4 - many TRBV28 TGTGCCAGCAGTCTCCCTCAGGGGCTCGGGGCCAAAAACATTCAGTACTTC CASSLPQGLGAKNIQYF
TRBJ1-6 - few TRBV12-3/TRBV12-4 TGTGCCAGCAGCCCCGACGGAGATAATTCACCCCTCCACTTT CASSPDGDNSPLHF
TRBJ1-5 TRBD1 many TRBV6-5 TGTGCCAGCAGTTACTGGGACAGGGGGCCTTATCAGCCCCAGCATTTT CASSYWDRGPYQPQHF
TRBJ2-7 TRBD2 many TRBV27 TGTGCCAGCAGTTTAGTGTCGCTAGCGGGAGTCGAGCAGTACTTC CASSLVSLAGVEQYF
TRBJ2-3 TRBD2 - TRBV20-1 TGCAGTGGCGGGGGGCGCGGCACAGATACGCAGTATTTT CSGGGRGTDTQYF
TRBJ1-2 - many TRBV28 TGTGCCAGCAGCATAGGGACCGGCTATGGCTACACCTTC CASSIGTGYGYTF
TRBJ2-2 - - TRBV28 TGTGCCAGCAGTTTCCAATACTTTACGGGCGGGGAGCTGTTTTTT CASSFQYFTGGELFF
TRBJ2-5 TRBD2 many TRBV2 TGTGCCAGCAGTGAAACTAGCGGGAGCGGGGTGACCCAGTACTTC CASSETSGSGVTQYF
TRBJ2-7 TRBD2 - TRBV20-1 TGCAGTGCTAGAGATTGGGCTAGCGGGCTAGGCGAGCAGTACTTC CSARDWASGLGEQYF
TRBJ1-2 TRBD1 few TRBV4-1 TGCGCCAGCAGCCAGGGTCAGGGGGCTAACGACTATGGCTACACCTTC CASSQGQGANDYGYTF
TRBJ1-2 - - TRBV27 TGTGCCAGCAGTTTATTTTTGGGGAATAAGCGTGGCTACACCTTC CASSLFLGNKRGYTF
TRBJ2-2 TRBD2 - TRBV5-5 TGTGCCAGCAGCTTGAGGTCCGGCGGGAGGGCCACCGGGGAGCTGTTTTTT CASSLRSGGRATGELFF
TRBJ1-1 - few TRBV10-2 TGCGCCAGCAGTGTATCAGGGAGGGGAGCTTTCTTT CASSVSGRGAFF
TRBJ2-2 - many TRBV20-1 TGCAGTGCTAGAGATTCCACCCGAAGGACCGGGGAGCTGTTTTTT CSARDSTRRTGELFF
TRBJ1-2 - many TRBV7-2 TGTGCCAGCACTCCGTCGTTCGGACAGCATGGCTACACCTTC CASTPSFGQHGYTF
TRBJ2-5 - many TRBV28 TGTGCCAGCAGCGCACTCGAGGGGGGGGAGACCCAGTACTTC CASSALEGGETQYF